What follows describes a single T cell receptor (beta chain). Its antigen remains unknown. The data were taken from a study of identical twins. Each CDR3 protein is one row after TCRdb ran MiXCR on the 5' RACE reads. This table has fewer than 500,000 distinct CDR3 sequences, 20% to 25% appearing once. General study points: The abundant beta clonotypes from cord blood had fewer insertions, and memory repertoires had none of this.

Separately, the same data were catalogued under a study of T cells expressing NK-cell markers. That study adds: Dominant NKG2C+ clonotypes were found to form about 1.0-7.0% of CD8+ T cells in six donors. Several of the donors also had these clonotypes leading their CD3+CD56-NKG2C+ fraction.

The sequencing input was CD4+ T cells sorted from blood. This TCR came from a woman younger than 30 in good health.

This chain's CDR3 is CASSFASRSQETQYF. The CDR3 DNA reads as TGTGCCAGCAGCTTTGCTAGCAGATCCCAAGAGACCCAGTACTTC. V gene TRBV7-6 combines with J gene TRBJ2-5; a weak D match, TRBD2 (5 bases). This CDR3 is built from 15 residues. V gave up 3 bases and J gave up 1 base, with 12 bases separating them. Germline lookup yields CDR1 SGHVS and CDR2 FNYEAQ. The variable domain in full, with the rest retrieved from reference TRBV7-6 and TRBJ2-5, is GAGVSQSPRYKVTKRGQDVALRCDPISGHVSLYWYRQALGQGPEFLTYFNYEAQQDKSGLPNDRFSAERPEGSISTLTIQRTEQRDSAMYRCASSFASRSQETQYFGPGTRLLVL.